Included here is one TCR beta chain sequence, with context. Its antigen is unknown. This specimen belongs to a study of STAT3 mutations in large granular lymphocyte leukemia. Study observations and caveats: In T-cell large granular lymphocyte leukemia, about half of patients showed multiple immunodominant subclonotypes. TCR clonotype switching after therapy occurred in about 35% of the 18 patients.

This CDR3 region has 15 residues. The germline V gene encodes CDR1 SGHRS and CDR2 YFSETQ. Trimming cost V 3 bases and J 4 bases, with 15 bases left between them. TCRbeta libraries averaged around 41,000 productive templates per sample. Some clones are missing from TCRdb's copy, which holds only in-frame ones; the method was immunoSEQ multiplex PCR. This table has 17,000 or so clones, 80% to 95% appearing once. The chain employs TRBV5-1 and TRBJ2-3, with D possibly matching TRBD2 (6 bases). The receptor was derived from a man aged 55 to 69 with T-cell large granular lymphocyte leukemia. Some clones in this sample may be carry-over from other donors' samples. Material: peripheral blood mononuclear cells. CDR3 sequence reads: CASSSTGVEADTQYF. The DNA of the CDR3 is TGCGCCAGCAGCTCGACGGGAGTTGAGGCAGATACGCAGTATTTT.